This TCR beta chain was identified during a study of T cells in tuberculosis. Time point reported: new active TB diagnosis, blood taken before or within 7 days of starting treatment. Active tuberculosis patients were new diagnoses, HIV-seronegative, South African, and aged 18 years or older. The repertoire was sequenced with immunoSEQ multiplex PCR; TCRdb's copy has only in-frame clones and lacks some. The sample holds around 30,000 clones, roughly 93% seen once. The V gene's germline CDR1 is SGHRS and CDR2 YFSETQ. The CDR3 runs 15 residues. Trimming took off 0 bases at V and 2 bases at J, with 11 bases between the two ends.

Sequences were derived from PBMCs, sampled at tuberculosis diagnosis. The receptor's source is an adult with tuberculosis. The V call is TRBV5-1, the J call TRBJ1-1, with D possibly TRBD1 on 5 matching bases. The CDR3 loop is CASSLEAGYNTEAFF. The CDR3 DNA follows: TGCGCCAGCAGCTTGGAGGCAGGGTATAACACTGAAGCTTTCTTT.